This T cell receptor beta chain originates from a study of blood T cell repertoires in COVID-19. Background on the study: Both acute and convalescent COVID-19 samples were obtained from the United States, Italy and Spain.

The CDR3 length is 18 residues. Germline CDR1 is SGHTA and CDR2 is FQGTGA. The trim removed 1 base at V and 7 bases at J, leaving 19 bases unmatched. Original handling: Researchers report that nucleated cell counts were estimated from reference gene primer amplification. Using immunoSEQ multiplex PCR, the repertoire was profiled, and TCRdb retains in-frame clones only, with some absent. The V and J calls and the clone size are those of that table, but D and trimming were determined from the DNA. The sample includes about 40,000 clones, about 85% of them seen just once. The receptor comes from a human donor in a cohort sampled during active COVID-19. The specimen was peripheral blood. The genes are TRBV7-3 and TRBJ2-7, with TRBD1 matching over 7 bases. The CDR3 sequence: CASSLNPPYPGQPHEQYF. The CDR3 DNA is TGTGCCAGCAGCTTAAACCCCCCATACCCGGGACAGCCCCATGAGCAGTACTTC.